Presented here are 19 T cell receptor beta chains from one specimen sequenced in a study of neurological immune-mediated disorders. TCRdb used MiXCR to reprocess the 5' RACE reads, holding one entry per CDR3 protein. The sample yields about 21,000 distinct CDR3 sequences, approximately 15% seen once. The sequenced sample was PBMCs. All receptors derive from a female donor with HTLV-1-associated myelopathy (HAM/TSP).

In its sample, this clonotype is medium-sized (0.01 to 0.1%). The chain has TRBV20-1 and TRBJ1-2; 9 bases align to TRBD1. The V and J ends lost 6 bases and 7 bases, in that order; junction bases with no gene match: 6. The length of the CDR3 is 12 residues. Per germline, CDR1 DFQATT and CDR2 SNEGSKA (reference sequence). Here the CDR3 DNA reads TGCAGTGCAGGGGGACAGGGACTTGGCTACACCTTC. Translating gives CSAGGQGLGYTF.

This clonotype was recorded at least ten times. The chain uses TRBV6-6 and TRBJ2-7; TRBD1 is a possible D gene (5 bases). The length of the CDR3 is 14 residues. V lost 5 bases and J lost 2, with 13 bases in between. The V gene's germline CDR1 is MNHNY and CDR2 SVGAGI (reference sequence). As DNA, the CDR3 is TGTGCCAGCAGTACAGGAAATCAGCCCTACGAGCAGTACTTC. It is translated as CASSTGNQPYEQYF.

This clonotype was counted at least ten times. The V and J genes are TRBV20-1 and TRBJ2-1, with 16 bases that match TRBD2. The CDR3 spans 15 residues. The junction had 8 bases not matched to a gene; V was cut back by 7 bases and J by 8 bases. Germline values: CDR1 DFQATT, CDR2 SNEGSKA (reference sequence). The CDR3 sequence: CSVLPGLAGGDEQFF. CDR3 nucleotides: TGCAGTGTTCTACCGGGACTAGCGGGAGGGGATGAGCAGTTCTTC.

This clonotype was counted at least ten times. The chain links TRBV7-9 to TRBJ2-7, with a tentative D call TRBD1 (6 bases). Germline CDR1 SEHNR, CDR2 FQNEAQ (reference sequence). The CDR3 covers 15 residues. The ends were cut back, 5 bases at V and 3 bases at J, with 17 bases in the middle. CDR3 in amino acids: CASSPTGLRNYEQYF. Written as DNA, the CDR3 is TGTGCCAGCAGCCCGACAGGCCTACGGAACTACGAGCAGTACTTC.

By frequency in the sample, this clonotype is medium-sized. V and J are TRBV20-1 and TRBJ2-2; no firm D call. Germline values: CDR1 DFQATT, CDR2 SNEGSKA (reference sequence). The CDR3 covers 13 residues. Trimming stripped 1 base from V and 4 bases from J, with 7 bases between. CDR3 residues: CSARVPITGELFF. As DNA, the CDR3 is TGCAGTGCTAGAGTCCCCATCACCGGGGAGCTGTTTTTT.

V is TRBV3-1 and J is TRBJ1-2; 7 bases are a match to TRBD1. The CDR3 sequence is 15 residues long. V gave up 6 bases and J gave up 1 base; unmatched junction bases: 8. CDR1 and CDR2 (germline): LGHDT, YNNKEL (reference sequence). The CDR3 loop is CASSWLGQNNYGYTF. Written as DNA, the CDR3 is TGTGCCAGCAGTTGGTTGGGACAGAATAACTATGGCTACACCTTC. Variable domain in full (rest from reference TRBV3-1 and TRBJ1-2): DTAVSQTPKYLVTQMGNDKSIKCEQNLGHDTMYWYKQDSKKFLKIMFSYNNKELIINETVPNRFSPKSPDKAHLNLHINSLELGDSAVYFCASSWLGQNNYGYTFGSGTRLTVV.

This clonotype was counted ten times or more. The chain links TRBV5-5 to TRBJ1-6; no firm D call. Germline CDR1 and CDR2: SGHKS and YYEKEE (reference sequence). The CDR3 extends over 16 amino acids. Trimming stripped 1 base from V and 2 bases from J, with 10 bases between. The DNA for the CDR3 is TGTGCCAGCAGCTTGTCCGCAAACGCCTATAATTCACCCCTCCACTTT. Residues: CASSLSANAYNSPLHF.

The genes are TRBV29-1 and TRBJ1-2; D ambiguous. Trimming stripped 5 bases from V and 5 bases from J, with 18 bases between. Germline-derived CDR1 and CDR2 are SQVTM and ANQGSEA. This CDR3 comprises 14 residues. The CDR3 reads CSVFPDDTEYGYTF. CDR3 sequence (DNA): TGCAGCGTTTTCCCCGACGATACCGAGTATGGCTACACCTTC.

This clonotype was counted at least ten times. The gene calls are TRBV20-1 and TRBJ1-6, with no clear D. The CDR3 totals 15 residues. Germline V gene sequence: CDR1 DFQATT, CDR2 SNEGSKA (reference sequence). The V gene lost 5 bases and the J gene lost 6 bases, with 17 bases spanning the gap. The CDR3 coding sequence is TGCAGTGCTCCTCGGGCCGGCGGGTTTAATTCACCCCTCCACTTT. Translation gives CSAPRAGGFNSPLHF.

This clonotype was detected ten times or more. CDR3 in amino acids: CASSLGWTEAGNTIYF. CDR3 DNA: TGTGCCAGCAGCTTGGGATGGACAGAGGCTGGAAACACCATATATTTT. This chain uses TRBV7-8 with TRBJ1-3; D is possibly TRBD1 (6 bases). Germline CDR1 and CDR2: SGHVS and FQNEAQ. The V end was cut by 3 bases, the J end by 2 bases, with 14 bases between. This CDR3 is built from 16 residues.

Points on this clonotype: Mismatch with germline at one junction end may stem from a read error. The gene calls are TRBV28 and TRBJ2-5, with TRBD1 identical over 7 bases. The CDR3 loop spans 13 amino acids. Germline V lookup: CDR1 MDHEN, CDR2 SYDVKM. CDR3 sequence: CVSSRDRQETQYF. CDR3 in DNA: TGTGTCAGCAGTCGGGACAGACAAGAGACCCAGTACTTC.

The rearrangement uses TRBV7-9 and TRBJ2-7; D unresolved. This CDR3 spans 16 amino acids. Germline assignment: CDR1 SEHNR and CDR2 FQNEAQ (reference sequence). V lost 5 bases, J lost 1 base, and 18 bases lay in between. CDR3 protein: CASSRLVGVGSYEQYF. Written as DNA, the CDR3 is TGTGCCAGCAGCCGTCTGGTTGGGGTAGGATCCTACGAGCAGTACTTC.

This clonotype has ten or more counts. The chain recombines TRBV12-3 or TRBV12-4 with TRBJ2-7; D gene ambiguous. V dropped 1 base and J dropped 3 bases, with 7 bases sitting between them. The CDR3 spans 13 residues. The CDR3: CASSLGNSYEQYF. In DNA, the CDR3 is TGTGCCAGCAGTTTAGGGAACAGCTACGAGCAGTACTTC.

CDR3 amino acids: CSALLTEGAGGWGEQYF. Written as DNA, the CDR3 is TGCAGTGCTCTCCTGACTGAGGGGGCAGGGGGTTGGGGCGAGCAGTACTTC. This chain joins TRBV20-1 and TRBJ2-7; TRBD1 matches 7 bases. The CDR3 covers 17 residues. V was clipped by 5 bases and J by 6 bases; unmatched bases: 22. The germline V gene has CDR1 DFQATT and CDR2 SNEGSKA (reference sequence).

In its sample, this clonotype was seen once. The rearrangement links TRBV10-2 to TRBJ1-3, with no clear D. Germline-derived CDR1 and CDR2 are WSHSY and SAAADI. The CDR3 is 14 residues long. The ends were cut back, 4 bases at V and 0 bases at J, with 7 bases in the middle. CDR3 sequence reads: CASSVGISGNTIYF. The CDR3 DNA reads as TGCGCCAGCAGTGTCGGGATCTCTGGAAACACCATATATTTT.

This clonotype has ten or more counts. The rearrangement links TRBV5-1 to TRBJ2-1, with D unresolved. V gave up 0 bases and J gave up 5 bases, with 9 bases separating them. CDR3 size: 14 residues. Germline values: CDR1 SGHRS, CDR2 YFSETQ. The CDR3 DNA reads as TGCGCCAGCAGCTTGGACCGACGGAACAATGAGCAGTTCTTC. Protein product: CASSLDRRNNEQFF.

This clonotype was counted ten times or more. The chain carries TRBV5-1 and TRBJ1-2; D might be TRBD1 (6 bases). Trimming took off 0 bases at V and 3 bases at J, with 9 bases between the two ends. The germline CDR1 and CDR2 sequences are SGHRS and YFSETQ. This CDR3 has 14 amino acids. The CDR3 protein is CASSLEGEDYGYTF. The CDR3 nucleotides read TGCGCCAGCAGCTTGGAGGGGGAGGACTATGGCTACACCTTC.

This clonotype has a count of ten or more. In DNA, the CDR3 is TGTGCCAGCAGTTACGTTTCCGTGACAGGGACTGTCGAGCAGTACTTC. Translation: CASSYVSVTGTVEQYF. The V and J genes are TRBV6-2 or TRBV6-3 and TRBJ2-7; possible D gene TRBD1, 7 bases. The CDR3 sequence is 16 residues long. V shed 2 bases and J shed 6 bases, with 20 bases lying between them. Per the germline V gene, CDR1 is MNHEY and CDR2 is SVGEGT.

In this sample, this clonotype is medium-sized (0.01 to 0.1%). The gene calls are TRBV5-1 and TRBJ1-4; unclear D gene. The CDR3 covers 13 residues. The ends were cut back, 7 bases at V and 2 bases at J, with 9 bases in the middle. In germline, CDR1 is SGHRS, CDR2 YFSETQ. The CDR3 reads CASRYTTNEKLFF. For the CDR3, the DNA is TGCGCCAGCCGGTACACGACTAATGAAAAACTGTTTTTT.